This T cell receptor (beta chain) is drawn from a study of cytomegalovirus exposure and HLA in healthy donors. CDR3 length: 13 residues. In germline, CDR1 is SGHRS, CDR2 YFSETQ. The V and J ends lost 4 bases and 8 bases, in that order; junction bases with no gene match: 6. The PCR used 60 Vbeta and 13 Jbeta primers. Here immunoSEQ multiplex PCR was the method, and the copy in TCRdb shows in-frame clones only, minus some. The sample lists about 170,000 clones; roughly three quarters were seen once. The chain employs TRBV5-1 and TRBJ1-1; 9 bases line up with TRBD1. The TCR originated in a man in his forties in good health and CMV-seropositive. Sequencing was done on a sample of PBMCs. DNA for the CDR3: TGCGCCAGCAGCGTGGGACAGGGTGCAGAAGCTTTCTTT. As protein: CASSVGQGAEAFF.